This T cell receptor beta chain was captured by sequencing in a study of T cell changes during pregnancy in multiple sclerosis. Germline CDR1 and CDR2: SGHNT and YENEEA. The CDR3 has 15 amino acids. V lost 4 bases, J lost 8 bases, and 10 bases stayed unmatched. The table came from immunoSEQ multiplex PCR; TCRdb's copy has only in-frame clones and leaves some out. The sample lists tens of thousands of clones, about 91% seen once, with approximately 1.2% in the top ten. This clone was observed once. The genes are TRBV11-3 and TRBJ2-1, with 8 nucleotides matching TRBD2. Sequenced here: peripheral blood, sampled after pregnancy. This sequence was found in a female donor in good health, enrolled as a control in a pregnancy study. The CDR3 reads CASSSRAGGYDEQFF. The CDR3 coding sequence is TGTGCCAGCAGCTCACGGGCGGGGGGTTACGATGAGCAGTTCTTC.